The present entry profiles one T cell receptor (beta chain) with its context. Its antigen is unidentified. The data were taken from a study of regulatory T cells. Study results and caveats: Patient repertoires had restricted TRB V-J pairs and skewed V and J usage, most in Tregs. CD3G-deficient patients' regulatory T cells showed reduced Shannon diversity versus autologous conventional CD4+ and control regulatory cells.

Primers: 52 TRBV forward and 13 TRBJ reverse. Data came from immunoSEQ multiplex PCR; TCRdb stores just in-frame clones and leaves some out. Seen here are 850 to 1,400 clones, around 87% observed once, and the top ten hold 6% to 7%. The CDR3 is made up of 13 amino acids. Trimming took 5 bases from V and 9 from J, leaving 17 bases between them. The germline gives CDR1 MDHEN, CDR2 SYDVKM. All CD3G-deficient patients showed autoimmunity, more severe in two. The sequenced sample was CD4+ Tregs sorted from blood. The chain couples TRBV28 to TRBJ2-7; D might be TRBD1 (6 bases). The TCR comes from a person aged 25-39 years with CD3G deficiency. The CDR3 here is CASSPGNRDTQYF. The CDR3 nucleotides read TGTGCCAGCAGTCCTGGAAACCGGGACACGCAGTACTTC.